The 3 T cell receptor beta chains given below trace back to one sample, sequenced in a study of shared T cell receptors in the human thymus. Sequencing was performed with immunoSEQ multiplex PCR; in TCRdb, only in-frame clones are kept and a portion is missing. The table has 640,000 or so clones, 70% to 90% seen once. The sample was also reused in another study, on human thymus T cells.

Sequenced material: thymocytes. The source of these receptors is a boy in the first two years of life with a congenital heart defect.

The V call is TRBV6-1, the J call TRBJ2-5, with D tentatively TRBD2 (6 bases). V was shortened by 3 bases and J by 5 bases, with 13 bases between the two germline ends. CDR3 length: 14 amino acids. CDR1 MNHNS and CDR2 SASEGT come from the germline V gene. CDR3 in DNA: TGTGCCAGCAGTGATGCGTATGGGGGGGAGACCCAGTACTTC. Protein: CASSDAYGGETQYF.

The chain uses TRBV5-1 and TRBJ2-1, with D perhaps matching TRBD2 (6 bases). CDR3 size: 16 residues. Between the trimmed V and J ends, which lost 7 bases and 6 bases, there was a span of 23 bases. Germline CDR1 is SGHRS and CDR2 is YFSETQ. CDR3 residues: CASAREALARGNEQFF. The CDR3 nucleotides are TGCGCCAGCGCCCGAGAAGCTCTAGCGAGGGGCAATGAGCAGTTCTTC. Full variable domain (missing parts from reference TRBV5-1 and TRBJ2-1): KAGVTQTPRYLIKTRGQQVTLSCSPISGHRSVSWYQQTPGQGLQFLFEYFSETQRNKGNFPGRFSGRQFSNSRSEMNVSTLELGDSALYLCASAREALARGNEQFFGPGTRLTVL.

The CDR3 protein is CASSLGREIYNEQFF. In DNA, the CDR3 is TGTGCCAGCAGCTTAGGGCGGGAGATATACAATGAGCAGTTCTTC. The chain joins TRBV5-5 to TRBJ2-1; 7 bases line up with TRBD2. V shed 2 bases and J 4 bases; nucleotides not matched to a gene: 6. CDR1 and CDR2 from the germline V gene are SGHKS and YYEKEE (reference sequence). This CDR3 is built from 15 residues.